Listed here is a single T cell receptor beta chain. The data were obtained in a study of blood T cell repertoires in COVID-19. Across the whole study: Sources were T cells, B-cell-depleted T cells, or PBMCs; the material itself was cDNA or gDNA.

CDR1 and CDR2 from the germline V gene are SGHNT and YENEEA. Trimming removed 4 bases from V and 9 bases from J; junction bases left unmatched: 11. The CDR3 length is 17 residues. In the original workflow: Estimated nucleated cell counts came from reference gene primer amplification. Assay: immunoSEQ multiplex PCR; the TCRdb copy retains only in-frame clones and omits some. Clone size and the V and J calls come from that table; the DNA yielded D and trimming. The data show 100,000 to 150,000 clones, 81% seen once. Seattle cases were enrolled at active infection and followed longitudinally. This chain connects TRBV11-3 to TRBJ2-1; 14 bases fit TRBD2. Input material: peripheral blood. The source of this sequence is a young man with COVID-19, enrolled during active disease. The CDR3 sequence: CASSSRPGLAGASEQFF. CDR3 nucleotides: TGTGCCAGCAGCTCTCGCCCGGGACTAGCGGGAGCTTCTGAGCAGTTCTTC.